This TCR beta chain was identified during a study of identical twins. Whole-study findings and limits: Out-of-frame alpha sequences common to twins exhibited a surplus of low generation probability. Fewer insertions were carried by abundant cord blood beta clonotypes, but none was seen in memory repertoires.

This clonotype was observed a handful of times. Its antigen is unidentified. A universal primer site was incorporated via template switching, and the cDNA contained unique molecular identifiers. From the 5' RACE reads, TCRdb called clonotypes with MiXCR, one entry per CDR3 protein. The data hold 1.5 million to 2 million distinct CDR3 sequences, with about 30% observed a single time. Germline CDR1 is SGHDN and CDR2 is FVKESK. This CDR3 is built from 14 residues. V dropped 1 base and J dropped 3 bases, with 8 bases sitting between them. Sequenced material: cord blood. The TCR sequence derives from a newborn girl in good health. The chain joins TRBV14 to TRBJ2-3; no definite D call. Here the CDR3 reads CASSQGKPTDTQYF. CDR3 coding DNA: TGTGCCAGCAGCCAAGGGAAGCCGACAGATACGCAGTATTTT.